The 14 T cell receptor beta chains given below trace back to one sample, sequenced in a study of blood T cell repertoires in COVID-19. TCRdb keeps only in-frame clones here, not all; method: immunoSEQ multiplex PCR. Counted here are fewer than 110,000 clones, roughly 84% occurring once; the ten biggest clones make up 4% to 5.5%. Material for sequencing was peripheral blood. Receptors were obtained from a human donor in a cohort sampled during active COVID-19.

The CDR3 DNA reads TGTGCCAGCAGCTCCGAACCCGGGACTAGCGGGAGGGGTGAGCAGTTCTTC. Residues: CASSSEPGTSGRGEQFF. The V and J genes are TRBV7-2 and TRBJ2-1; 16 bases line up with TRBD2. With V trimmed by 4 bases and J by 9 bases, 9 bases remained unmatched. Germline CDR1 reads SGHTA; CDR2 reads FQGNSA. The CDR3 covers 17 residues.

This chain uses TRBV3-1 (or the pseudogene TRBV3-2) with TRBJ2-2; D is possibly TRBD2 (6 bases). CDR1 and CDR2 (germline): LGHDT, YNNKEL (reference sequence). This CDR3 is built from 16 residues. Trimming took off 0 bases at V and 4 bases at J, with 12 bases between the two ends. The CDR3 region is CASSQDLAISTGELFF. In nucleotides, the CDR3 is TGTGCCAGCAGCCAAGATCTAGCGATCTCCACCGGGGAGCTGTTTTTT.

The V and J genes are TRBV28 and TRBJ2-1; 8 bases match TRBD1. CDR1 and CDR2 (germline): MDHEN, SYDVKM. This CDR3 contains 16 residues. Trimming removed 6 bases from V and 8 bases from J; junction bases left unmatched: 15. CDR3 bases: TGTGCCAGCAGGGGTTGGACAGGGATATCGTTCCATGAGCAGTTCTTC. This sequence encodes CASRGWTGISFHEQFF.

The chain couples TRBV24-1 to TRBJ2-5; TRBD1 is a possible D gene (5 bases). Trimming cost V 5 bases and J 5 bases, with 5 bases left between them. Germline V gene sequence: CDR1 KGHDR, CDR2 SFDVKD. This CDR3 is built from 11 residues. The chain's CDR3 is CATSAGETQYF. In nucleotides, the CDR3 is TGTGCCACCAGTGCAGGGGAGACCCAGTACTTC.

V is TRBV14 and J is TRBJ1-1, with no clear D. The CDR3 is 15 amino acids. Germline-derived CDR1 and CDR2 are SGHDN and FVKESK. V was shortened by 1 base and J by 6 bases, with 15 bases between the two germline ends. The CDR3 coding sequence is TGTGCCAGCAGCCAAGTGGGAGGGTACGAGGCTGAAGCTTTCTTT. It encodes CASSQVGGYEAEAFF.

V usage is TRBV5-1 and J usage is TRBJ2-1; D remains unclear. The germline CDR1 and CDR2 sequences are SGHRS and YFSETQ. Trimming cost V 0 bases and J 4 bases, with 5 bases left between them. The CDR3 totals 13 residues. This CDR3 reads CASSLVQYNEQFF. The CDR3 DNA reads TGCGCCAGCAGCTTGGTGCAGTACAATGAGCAGTTCTTC.

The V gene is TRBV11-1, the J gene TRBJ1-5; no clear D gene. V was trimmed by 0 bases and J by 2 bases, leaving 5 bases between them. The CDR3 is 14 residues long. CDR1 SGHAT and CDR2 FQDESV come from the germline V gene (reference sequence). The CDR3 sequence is CASSLAGGNQPQHF. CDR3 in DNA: TGTGCCAGCAGCTTAGCCGGGGGCAATCAGCCCCAGCATTTT.

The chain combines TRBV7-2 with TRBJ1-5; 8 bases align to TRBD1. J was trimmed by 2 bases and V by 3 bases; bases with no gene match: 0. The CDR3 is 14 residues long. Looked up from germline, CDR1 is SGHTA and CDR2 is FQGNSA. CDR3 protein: CASSLDRGNQPQHF. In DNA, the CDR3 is TGTGCCAGCAGCTTGGACAGGGGCAATCAGCCCCAGCATTTT.

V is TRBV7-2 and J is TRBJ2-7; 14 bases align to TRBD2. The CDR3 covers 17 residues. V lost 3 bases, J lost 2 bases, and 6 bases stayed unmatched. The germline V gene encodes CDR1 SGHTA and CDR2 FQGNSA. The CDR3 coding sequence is TGTGCCAGCAGCTTGGGACTAGCGGGAGCTTTCCCCTACGAGCAGTACTTC. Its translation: CASSLGLAGAFPYEQYF.

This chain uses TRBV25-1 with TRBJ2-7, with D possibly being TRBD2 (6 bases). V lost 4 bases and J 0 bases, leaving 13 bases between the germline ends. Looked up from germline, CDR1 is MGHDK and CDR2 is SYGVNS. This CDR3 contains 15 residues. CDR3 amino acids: CASSAAGTGSYEQYV. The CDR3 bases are TGTGCCAGCAGTGCCGCGGGGACGGGCTCCTACGAGCAGTACGTC.

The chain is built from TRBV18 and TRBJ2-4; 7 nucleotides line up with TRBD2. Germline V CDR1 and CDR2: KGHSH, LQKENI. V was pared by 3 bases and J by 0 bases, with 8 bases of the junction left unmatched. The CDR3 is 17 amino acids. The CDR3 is CASSPTIAGGAKNIQYF. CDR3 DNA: TGTGCCAGCTCACCCACAATAGCGGGTGGAGCCAAAAACATTCAGTACTTC. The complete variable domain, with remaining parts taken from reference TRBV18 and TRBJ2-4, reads NAGVMQNPRHLVRRRGQEARLRCSPMKGHSHVYWYRQLPEEGLKFMVYLQKENIIDESGMPKERFSAEFPKEGPSILRIQQVVRGDSAAYFCASSPTIAGGAKNIQYFGAGTRLSVL.

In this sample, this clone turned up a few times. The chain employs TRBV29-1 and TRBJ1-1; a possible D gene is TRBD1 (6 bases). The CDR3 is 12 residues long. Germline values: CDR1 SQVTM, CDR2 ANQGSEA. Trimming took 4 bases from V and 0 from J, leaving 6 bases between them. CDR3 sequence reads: CSVGQVNTEAFF. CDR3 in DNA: TGCAGCGTTGGACAGGTGAACACTGAAGCTTTCTTT.

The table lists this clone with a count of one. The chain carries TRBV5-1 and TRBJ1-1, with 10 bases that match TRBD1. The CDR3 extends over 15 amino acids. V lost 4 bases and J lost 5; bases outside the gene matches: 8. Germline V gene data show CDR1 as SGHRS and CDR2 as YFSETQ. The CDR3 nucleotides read TGCGCCAGCAGCCCGCGACAGGGGGCAGGTACTGAAGCTTTCTTT. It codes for CASSPRQGAGTEAFF. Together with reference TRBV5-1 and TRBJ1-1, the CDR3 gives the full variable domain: KAGVTQTPRYLIKTRGQQVTLSCSPISGHRSVSWYQQTPGQGLQFLFEYFSETQRNKGNFPGRFSGRQFSNSRSEMNVSTLELGDSALYLCASSPRQGAGTEAFFGQGTRLTVV.

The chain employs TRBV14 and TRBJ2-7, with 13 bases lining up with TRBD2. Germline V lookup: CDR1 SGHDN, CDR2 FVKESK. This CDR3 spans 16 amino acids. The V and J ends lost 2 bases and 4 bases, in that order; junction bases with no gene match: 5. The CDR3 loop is CASSQNPGLAGYEQYF. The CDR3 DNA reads TGTGCCAGCAGCCAAAACCCGGGACTAGCGGGATACGAGCAGTACTTC.